This TCR beta chain originates from a study of graft-versus-host responses after intestinal transplantation (dated by TCRdb to 2020 to 2022). Describing the broader study: The transplants that recipients received were multivisceral, liver-intestinal, or isolated intestinal. Every recipient was given anti-thymocyte globulin induction, followed by approximately 3 years of maintenance tacrolimus and steroids. After intestinal transplantation, graft-versus-host and host-versus-graft alloreactive T cell clones were followed in the graft, circulation and bone marrow using bulk TCR-beta CDR3 sequencing. To identify alloreactive clones, pre-transplant mixed lymphocyte reaction products were sequenced and then compared with unstimulated pre-transplant donor and recipient T cells. A cohort of 24 intestinal transplant recipients, including one retransplant, was enrolled, and a few patients lacking pretransplant specimens were excluded. A peak of at least 4% donor T cells among recipient peripheral blood mononuclear cells was the definition used for donor T cell macrochimerism. Rather than going through the commercial service, samples from a few later patients were sequenced in-house on an Illumina MiSeq and processed with MiXCR. Overall study results and their limits: Peak levels of circulating GvH clones were associated with declines in HvG clones early after transplant. The conclusions were limited by the relatively low number and heterogeneity of the intestinal transplant patients. GvH clones were detected in recipient bone marrow, and some of these GvH clones were observed earlier in ileal mucosa or blood, consistent with an intestinal mucosal origin. In patients with donor T cell macrochimerism, the allografts had high GvH to HvG T cell clonal ratios.

Blood samples were collected up to 4 times in the first month after transplant and then at least monthly when available. Spanning cysteine to phenylalanine, the CDR3 consists of 13 amino acids. CDR3 DNA only is kept here, 39 bases in frame from base 1. CDR1 and CDR2 are read off the germline V gene (reference sequence) as LNHDA and SQIVND. Deletion took 5 bases off V and 1 base off J, with a span of 7 bases between the germline ends. This clone appeared once. The clone's antigen remains unknown. Base qualities are not at hand, and no much larger clone is one base apart. Receptors were amplified or captured by the immunoSEQ multiplex PCR assay. For most patients, high-throughput TCR-beta CDR3 sequencing of genomic DNA was performed by Adaptive Biotechnologies. In the authors' own workflow: TCR sequencing data were retrieved from Adaptive's ImmunoSEQ software for 15 to 20 patients, whereas a few other patients were processed with MiXCR and VDJtools. CDR3 nucleotide sequences shared between donor and recipient were removed because the origin of such sequences could not be assigned. At least 2-fold expansion over unstimulated cells and a minimum CFSE-low frequency of 0.002% (template counts) or 0.001% (read counts) were required for clones to be classified as alloreactive. Mappable clones were those detected in sequenced pre-transplant spleen, lymph node, or MLR CFSE-low populations of the donor or recipient. Cumulative frequency of alloreactive clones was calculated as a percentage of all sequences weighted by copy number. The source is immuneACCESS, and TCRdb retained only in-frame sequences with V and J called. Part of the clones is not carried over; for the studies checked, unresolved V genes explain less than half of this, and the remainder is unexplained. V and J calls and clone size are given by that table; D and trimming were obtained from the DNA. This sample has approximately 12,000 clones in its table, and 83% of those were observed once. The ten largest clones add up to approximately 50% of the sample.

The chain is made from TRBV19 and TRBJ2-3, with TRBD1 tentatively as D gene (5 bases match). This sequence originates from a human patient who received an intestinal transplant, so some T cells may come from the graft donor. The sequenced sample was PBMCs, obtained roughly 19 weeks after transplant. The CDR3 has the sequence CASSLQGTDTQYF. The base sequence is TGTGCCAGTAGTTTACAGGGCACAGATACGCAGTATTTT. Where the CDR3 stops, the reference TRBV19 and TRBJ2-3 genes take over; the full variable domain is DGGITQSPKYLFRKEGQNVTLSCEQNLNHDAMYWYRQDPGQGLRLIYYSQIVNDFQKGDIAEGYSVSREKKESFPLTVTSAQKNPTAFYLCASSLQGTDTQYFGPGTRLTVL.